One and the same sample provided the 21 T cell receptor beta chains below, sequenced in a study of blood T cell repertoires in COVID-19. Generated by immunoSEQ multiplex PCR, the TCRdb table keeps only in-frame clones and is missing some. The sample records around 300,000 clones, roughly 85% being singletons. Source material: PBMCs or T cells enriched from blood (not recorded which). The source of these receptors is a woman between 45 and 65 years old who had recovered from COVID-19.

The chain carries TRBV6-1 and TRBJ1-6; 7 bases agree with TRBD1. This CDR3 has 16 amino acids. The V gene end was trimmed by 4 bases and the J gene end by 5 bases; junction bases not matched to a gene: 8. Germline V gene sequence: CDR1 MNHNS, CDR2 SASEGT. DNA for the CDR3: TGTGCCAGCAGTGGTACGGGGACAGTCAATAATTCACCCCTCCACTTT. This translates into CASSGTGTVNNSPLHF.

The rearrangement uses TRBV28 and TRBJ1-4; 7 nucleotides line up with TRBD1. The CDR3 totals 13 residues. Germline V gene data show CDR1 as MDHEN and CDR2 as SYDVKM. The ends lost 6 bases at V and 5 bases at J; junction bases unmatched: 3. The CDR3 DNA reads as TGTGCCAGCAGGACAGGGTTGAATGAAAAACTGTTTTTT. It codes for CASRTGLNEKLFF.

This clone was recorded once. The genes are TRBV7-2 and TRBJ2-5; 7 nucleotides align to TRBD1. V was clipped by 5 bases and J by 1 base; unmatched bases: 4. This CDR3 spans 14 amino acids. Germline assignment: CDR1 SGHTA and CDR2 FQGNSA. The CDR3 sequence: CASSTYRGQETQYF. Written as DNA, the CDR3 is TGTGCCAGCAGCACCTACAGGGGCCAAGAGACCCAGTACTTC.

CDR3 region: CASRPRGGNEQYF. In DNA, the CDR3 is TGCGCCAGCAGACCGCGGGGTGGTAACGAGCAGTACTTC. The V call is TRBV5-1, the J call TRBJ2-7; D is possibly TRBD2 (6 bases). Trimming cost V 5 bases and J 5 bases, with 14 bases left between them. This CDR3 comprises 13 residues. Germline CDR1 is SGHRS and CDR2 is YFSETQ.

This chain joins TRBV6-5 and TRBJ1-2; a weak D match, TRBD1 (6 bases). CDR1 MNHEY and CDR2 SVGAGI come from the germline V gene. The CDR3 has 15 residues. Trimming took 7 bases from V and 2 from J, leaving 17 bases between them. The CDR3 here is CASTDQGSGNYGYTF. The CDR3, as DNA: TGTGCCAGCACCGACCAGGGGAGTGGGAACTATGGCTACACCTTC.

V usage is TRBV10-1 and J usage is TRBJ2-2; D is perhaps TRBD2 (6 bases). Trimming stripped 4 bases from V and 5 bases from J, with 8 bases between. Germline CDR1 and CDR2: WNHNN and SYGVQD (reference sequence). This CDR3 has 13 residues. The CDR3 DNA is TGCGCCAGCAGTGCCAGCGGGACCGGGGAGCTGTTTTTT. It yields the protein CASSASGTGELFF.

The V call is TRBV9, the J call TRBJ1-6, with D tentatively TRBD1 (6 bases). Per germline, CDR1 SGDLS and CDR2 YYNGEE. The germline V and J ends were trimmed by 4 bases and 9 bases, with 20 bases remaining between them. This CDR3 is built from 16 residues. CDR3 residues: CASSKGGGNKGSPLHF. Written as DNA, the CDR3 is TGTGCCAGCAGCAAAGGGGGGGGCAATAAGGGTTCACCCCTCCACTTT.

The chain carries TRBV3-1 (or the pseudogene TRBV3-2) and TRBJ2-7; 9 positions agree with TRBD1. The CDR3 is made up of 16 amino acids. Per germline, CDR1 LGHDT and CDR2 YNNKEL (reference sequence). V shed 4 bases and J 2 bases; nucleotides not matched to a gene: 9. DNA of the CDR3: TGTGCCAGCAGCCGCATGGACAGGGGAGGTCCCTACGAGCAGTACTTC. It specifies CASSRMDRGGPYEQYF.

V is TRBV7-9 and J is TRBJ1-5; D uncertain. The length of the CDR3 is 12 residues. Germline loops: CDR1 SEHNR, CDR2 FQNEAQ (reference sequence). Trimming shortened V by 3 bases and J by 7 bases, and 7 bases separated the two germline ends. The CDR3 DNA reads as TGTGCCAGCAGCTTTTCATCCCAGCCCCAGCATTTT. As protein: CASSFSSQPQHF.

This clone was detected once. The chain uses TRBV28 and TRBJ1-1; D ambiguous. The CDR3 totals 15 residues. The V end was cut by 3 bases, the J end by 1 base, with 12 bases between. Germline-derived CDR1 and CDR2 are MDHEN and SYDVKM. Written as DNA, the CDR3 is TGTGCCAGCAGTTTTATGAGACTCAAGAACACTGAAGCTTTCTTT. Protein: CASSFMRLKNTEAFF.

V and J are TRBV30 and TRBJ1-1; possibly TRBD1 for D (6 bases). The CDR3 contains 12 residues. From germline, CDR1 is GTSNPN and CDR2 SVGIG (reference sequence). Deletions cut 1 base from V and 9 bases from J, with 12 bases between. CDR3 loop: CAWSGGQSQAFF. The CDR3 nucleotides read TGTGCCTGGAGTGGTGGACAGTCTCAAGCTTTCTTT.

The chain links TRBV27 to TRBJ1-5; the match to TRBD1 covers 9 bases. CDR1 and CDR2 from the germline V gene are MNHEY and SMNVEV (reference sequence). J was trimmed by 5 bases and V by 5 bases; bases with no gene match: 7. This CDR3 has 15 residues. The CDR3 is CASSPGQGRYQPQHF. The CDR3 nucleotides read TGTGCCAGCAGTCCGGGACAGGGTAGATATCAGCCCCAGCATTTT.

This clone occurred once. The CDR3 DNA is TGTGCCAGCAGTTACAACGGCTTCGGGGGCTACACCTTC. Translation gives CASSYNGFGGYTF. This sequence joins TRBV6-5 and TRBJ1-2; D ambiguous. The CDR3 sequence is 13 residues long. Trimming removed 2 bases at V and 8 bases at J, with 12 bases between. Per germline, CDR1 MNHEY and CDR2 SVGAGI.

V usage is TRBV5-1 and J usage is TRBJ1-5; D perhaps matches TRBD1 (6 bases). V was clipped by 6 bases and J by 6 bases, with 13 bases between them. The CDR3 runs to 13 residues. Per germline, CDR1 SGHRS and CDR2 YFSETQ. The CDR3 here is CASNGTPSQPQHF. CDR3 nucleotides: TGCGCCAGCAACGGGACACCTAGTCAGCCCCAGCATTTT.

This rearrangement joins TRBV9 to TRBJ1-6, with D maybe TRBD1 (6 bases). V was clipped by 4 bases and J by 10 bases, with 18 bases between them. Per the germline V gene, CDR1 is SGDLS and CDR2 is YYNGEE. The CDR3 is made up of 15 amino acids. In DNA form, the CDR3 reads TGTGCCAGCAGCCCGAGGGACATTTTTGGGTCACCCCTCCACTTT. It is translated as CASSPRDIFGSPLHF.

V gene TRBV11-2 combines with J gene TRBJ1-2; maybe TRBD1 (6 bases). The V end was cut by 3 bases, the J end by 8 bases, with 16 bases between. Germline V gene sequence: CDR1 SGHAT, CDR2 FQNNGV. The CDR3 has 14 residues. The CDR3 DNA is TGTGCCAGCAGCTTTCTTGACAGGATCGGGGGCTACACCTTC. It codes for CASSFLDRIGGYTF.

The chain is built from TRBV19 and TRBJ2-7, with 13 bases that match TRBD2. Germline V gene lookup returns CDR1 LNHDA and CDR2 SQIVND (reference sequence). V trimming: 10 bases; J trimming: 4 bases; junction bases outside the gene matches: 10. This CDR3 region has 15 residues. The CDR3 DNA reads TGTGCCACAAAGACTAGCGGGGGGTCCCGTTACGAGCAGTACTTC. Protein: CATKTSGGSRYEQYF.

V is TRBV29-1 and J is TRBJ1-1; 12 bases agree with TRBD1. Germline V lookup: CDR1 SQVTM, CDR2 ANQGSEA. Trimming took 7 bases from V and 4 from J; bases not matched to a gene: 10. The CDR3 is 15 amino acids. CDR3 in amino acids: CSAGQGARIITEAFF. As DNA, the CDR3 is TGCAGCGCGGGACAGGGGGCACGGATTATCACTGAAGCTTTCTTT. Supplemented by reference TRBV29-1 and TRBJ1-1, the full variable domain reads SAVISQKPSRDICQRGTSLTIQCQVDSQVTMMFWYRQQPGQSLTLIATANQGSEATYESGFVIDKFPISRPNLTFSTLTVSNMSPEDSSIYLCSAGQGARIITEAFFGQGTRLTVV.

The rearrangement uses TRBV5-4 and TRBJ2-3, with TRBD2 matching over 8 bases. CDR3 length equals 15 residues. Germline V CDR1 and CDR2: SGHNT, YYREEE (reference sequence). Losses at the gene ends were 0 bases for V and 2 bases for J; bases not matched to a gene: 2. CDR3 residues: CASSLASGYTDTQYF. The CDR3 coding sequence is TGTGCCAGCAGCTTGGCTAGCGGGTACACAGATACGCAGTATTTT.

The rearrangement uses TRBV5-1 and TRBJ2-7; possible D gene TRBD1, 6 bases. Per germline, CDR1 SGHRS and CDR2 YFSETQ. Trimming removed 4 bases at V and 5 bases at J, with 13 bases between. The CDR3 contains 13 residues. The CDR3 protein is CASSETQGNEQYF. The CDR3 bases are TGCGCCAGCAGCGAAACACAGGGCAACGAGCAGTACTTC.

The V and J genes are TRBV6-2 or TRBV6-3 and TRBJ1-5; a weak D match, TRBD1 (5 bases). The germline V gene encodes CDR1 MNHEY and CDR2 SVGEGT. CDR3 length: 16 amino acids. Trimming took 0 bases from V and 0 from J, leaving 9 bases between them. CDR3 DNA: TGTGCCAGCAGTTACTCTGACAGATCTAGCAATCAGCCCCAGCATTTT. Its protein product is CASSYSDRSSNQPQHF.